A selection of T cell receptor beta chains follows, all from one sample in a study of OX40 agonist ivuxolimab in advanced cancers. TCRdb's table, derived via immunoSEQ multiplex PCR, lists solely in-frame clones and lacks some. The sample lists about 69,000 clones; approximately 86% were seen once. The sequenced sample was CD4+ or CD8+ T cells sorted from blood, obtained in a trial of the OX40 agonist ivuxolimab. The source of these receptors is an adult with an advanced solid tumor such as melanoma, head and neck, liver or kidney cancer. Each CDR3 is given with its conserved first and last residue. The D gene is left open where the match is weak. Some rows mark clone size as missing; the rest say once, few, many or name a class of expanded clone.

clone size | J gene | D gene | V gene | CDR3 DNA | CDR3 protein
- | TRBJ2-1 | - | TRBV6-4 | TGTGCCAGCAGTGACGGGGTGAATGAGCAGTTCTTC | CASSDGVNEQFF
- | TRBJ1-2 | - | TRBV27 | TGTGCCAGCAGTTCCCCGACAGCGGCTGGCTACACCTTC | CASSSPTAAGYTF
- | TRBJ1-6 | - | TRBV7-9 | TGTGCCAGCAACAACCACGGGACACCTAATTCACCCCTCCACTTT | CASNNHGTPNSPLHF
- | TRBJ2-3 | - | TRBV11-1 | TGTGCCAGCAGCAAGGGGACGCTTTCTAGCACAGATACGCAGTATTTT | CASSKGTLSSTDTQYF
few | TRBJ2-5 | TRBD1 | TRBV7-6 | TGTGCCAGCAGCTTACTAGGGGGCGTGCCAGGGGCCCAGTACTTC | CASSLLGGVPGAQYF
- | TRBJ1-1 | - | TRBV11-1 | TGTGCCAGCAGCTTAGGCTCGGAGGGAAACACTGAAGCTTTCTTT | CASSLGSEGNTEAFF
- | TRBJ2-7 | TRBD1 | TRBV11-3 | TGTGCCAGCATTGACCCCGGACAGGGCTACGAGCAGTACTTC | CASIDPGQGYEQYF
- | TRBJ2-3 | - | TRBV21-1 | TGTGCCAGCAGCTTCCACAATACCAGCGGGAGCCCAGATACGCAGTATTTT | CASSFHNTSGSPDTQYF
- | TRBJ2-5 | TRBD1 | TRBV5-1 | TGCGCCAGCAGCCCGCAACATTGGGACAGGGGTGAGGAGACCCAGTACTTC | CASSPQHWDRGEETQYF
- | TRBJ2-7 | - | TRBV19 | TGTGCCAGTAGGAGGGAGACCGGGAGACCTAGCGAGCAGTACTTC | CASRRETGRPSEQYF
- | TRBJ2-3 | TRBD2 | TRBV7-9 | TGTGCCAGCAGCTTTCTCGGGACTAGGGCGACAGATACGCAGTATTTT | CASSFLGTRATDTQYF
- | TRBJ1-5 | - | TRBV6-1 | TGTGCCAGCAGTTTTCAGGGCAATCAGCCCCAGCATTTT | CASSFQGNQPQHF
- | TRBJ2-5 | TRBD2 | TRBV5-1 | TGCGCCAGCAGCCAAGGACTAGCGGGGGGCCGGGTGGAGACCCAGTACTTC | CASSQGLAGGRVETQYF
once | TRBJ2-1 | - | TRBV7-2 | TGTGCCAGCAGCTTGGACCCCTCCTACAATGAGCAGTTCTTC | CASSLDPSYNEQFF
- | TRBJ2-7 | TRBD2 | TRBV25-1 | TGTGCCAGCAGTGAAGGGCGGGGGGCCGGACAGCAGTACTTC | CASSEGRGAGQQYF
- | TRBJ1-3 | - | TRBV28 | TGTGCCAGCACCCCCCGGCCCGGTCTCTCTGGAAACACCATATATTTT | CASTPRPGLSGNTIYF
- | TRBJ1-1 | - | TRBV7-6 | TGTGCCAGCAGCTTAGCTCCCACAGGGTCGAACACTGAAGCTTTCTTT | CASSLAPTGSNTEAFF
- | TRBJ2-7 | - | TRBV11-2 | TGTGCCAGCAGCTTAGTCGAAAGAGGGGGGTACGAGCAGTACTTC | CASSLVERGGYEQYF
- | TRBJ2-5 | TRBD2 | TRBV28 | TGTGCCAGCAGTCCCCCAGCGGGAGGGCCCAGGGAGACCCAGTACTTC | CASSPPAGGPRETQYF
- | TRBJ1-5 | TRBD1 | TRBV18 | TGTGCCAGCTCACCAACCCAGGGGGTTGGCAATCAGCCCCAGCATTTT | CASSPTQGVGNQPQHF
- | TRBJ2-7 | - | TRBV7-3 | TGTGCCAGCAGCTTAACAGGGGGCTCCTACGAGCAGTACTTC | CASSLTGGSYEQYF
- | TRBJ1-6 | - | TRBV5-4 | TGTGCCAGCAGCTCGACAGGCAATTCACCCCTCCACTTT | CASSSTGNSPLHF
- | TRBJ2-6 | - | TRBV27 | TGTGCCAGCAGTTCCGTCCCGGGAGGGGCCAACGTCCTGACTTTC | CASSSVPGGANVLTF
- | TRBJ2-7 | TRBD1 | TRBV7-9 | TGTGCCAGCACAGGGGGCGCAACTTACGAGCAGTACTTC | CASTGGATYEQYF
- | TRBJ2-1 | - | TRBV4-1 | TGCGCCAGCAGCCTCAGCCCTCTAGGGCGCGGGCATGAGCAGTTCTTC | CASSLSPLGRGHEQFF
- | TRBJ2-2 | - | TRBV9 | TGTGCCAGCAGCGTACAACCAGGGGCCACCGGGGAGCTGTTTTTT | CASSVQPGATGELFF
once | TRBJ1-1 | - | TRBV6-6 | TGTGCCAGCAGTTACTCGATACAGCTACACACTGAAGCTTTCTTT | CASSYSIQLHTEAFF
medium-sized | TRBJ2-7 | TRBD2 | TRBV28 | TGTGCCAGCACCCCAAGCGGGACTAGCGGTTACGAGCAGTACTTC | CASTPSGTSGYEQYF
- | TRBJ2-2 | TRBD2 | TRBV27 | TGTGCCAGTAGGACTAGCGGGAGTTCCGGGGAGCTGTTTTTT | CASRTSGSSGELFF
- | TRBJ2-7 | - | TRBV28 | TGTGCCAGCAGACCCTCAGGGGAAGGGTTCTCCGAGCAGTACTTC | CASRPSGEGFSEQYF
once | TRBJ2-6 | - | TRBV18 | TGTGCCAGCTCACAACAGGGAGGAGCGCCTGGGGCCAACGTCCTGACTTTC | CASSQQGGAPGANVLTF
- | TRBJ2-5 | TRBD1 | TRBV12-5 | TGTGCTAGCAGTCTCCTCGGGACAGCCCAAGAGACCCAGTACTTC | CASSLLGTAQETQYF
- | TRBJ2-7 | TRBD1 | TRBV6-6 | TGTGCCAGCAGGCCGGACAGGGAGTCCCACGAGCAGTACTTC | CASRPDRESHEQYF
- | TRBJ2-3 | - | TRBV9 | TGTGCCAGCAGCCCTCTCTTCGGTATACTCGCAGATACGCAGTATTTT | CASSPLFGILADTQYF
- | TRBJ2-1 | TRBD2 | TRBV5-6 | TGTGCCAGCACCTTTCCGTGGCGGGAGGGTGGGAATGAGCAGTTCTTC | CASTFPWREGGNEQFF
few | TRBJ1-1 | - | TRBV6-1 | TGTGCCAGCAGTATAAAAAGGGGGGACACTGAAGCTTTCTTT | CASSIKRGDTEAFF
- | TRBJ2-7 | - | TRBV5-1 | TGCGCCAGCAGTCGGTCCGGGACCAGAGCCAACGAGCAGTACTTC | CASSRSGTRANEQYF
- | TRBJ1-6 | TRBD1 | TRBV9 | TGTGCCAGCAGCGCTGGGACAGACCATAATTCACCCCTCCACTTT | CASSAGTDHNSPLHF
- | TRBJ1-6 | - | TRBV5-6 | TGTGCCAGCAGCTTGGAGGGCAGGGGAATAGGTAGGACCCTCCACTTT | CASSLEGRGIGRTLHF
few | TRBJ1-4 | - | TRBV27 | TGTGCCAGCAGTTTTGGCAGGGCTAATGAAAAACTGTTTTTT | CASSFGRANEKLFF
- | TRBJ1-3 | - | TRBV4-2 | TGTGCCAGCAGCCAAGTGGGTGAAGGCTCTGGAAACACCATATATTTT | CASSQVGEGSGNTIYF
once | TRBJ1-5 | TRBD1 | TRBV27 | TGTGCCAGCGCTGACAGGGATGGGCAGCCCCAGCATTTT | CASADRDGQPQHF